Below are 25 T cell receptor beta chains sequenced from a single sample in a study of blood T cell repertoires in COVID-19 (dated by TCRdb to 2020 to 2022). The method was the immunoSEQ multiplex PCR assay. TCRdb retrieved this table from immuneACCESS and kept in-frame rearrangements only. Not all clones are present; in checked studies, unresolved V genes account for under half, and no reason is known for the remainder. The sample table holds 150,000 to 200,000 clones, of which just under 85% were seen once. The biggest ten clones account for approximately 7.7% of the sample. Material for sequencing was peripheral blood. The receptors were gathered from a man aged 40-49 years who had recovered from COVID-19.

The V and J genes are TRBV4-3 and TRBJ1-1; D remains unclear. Looked up from germline, CDR1 is LGHNA and CDR2 is YSLEER. V was cut by 5 bases and J by 6 bases, with 13 bases left in between. The CDR3 is made up of 13 amino acids. In nucleotides, the CDR3 is TGCGCCAGCAGCTCCACGGGATCCTCTGAAGCTTTCTTT. Translation gives CASSSTGSSEAFF.

This chain links TRBV7-3 with TRBJ2-2; no firm D call. Deletions cut 7 bases from V and 4 bases from J, with 7 bases between. In germline, CDR1 is SGHTA, CDR2 FQGTGA. The CDR3 runs to 12 residues. The CDR3 bases are TGTGCCAGCAATTCGGGCACCGGGGAGCTGTTTTTT. Translation: CASNSGTGELFF.

This sequence joins TRBV6-5 and TRBJ2-1; 12 nucleotides match TRBD2. J gave up 8 bases and V 3 bases, and 5 bases lay outside the gene matches. The CDR3 spans 15 residues. Germline V gene lookup returns CDR1 MNHEY and CDR2 SVGAGI. CDR3 protein: CASSYRSSGGDEQFF. CDR3 coding DNA: TGTGCCAGCAGTTATAGGTCTAGCGGGGGGGATGAGCAGTTCTTC.

The rearrangement joins TRBV6-5 to TRBJ2-5, with D unclear. The CDR3 totals 11 residues. V lost 3 bases, J lost 7 bases, and 6 bases lay in between. CDR1 is MNHEY, CDR2 SVGAGI, per germline. This chain's CDR3 is CASSYMATQYF. The CDR3 bases are TGTGCCAGCAGTTATATGGCGACCCAGTACTTC.

The rearrangement uses TRBV29-1 and TRBJ2-1; 14 nucleotides align to TRBD2. This CDR3 has 18 amino acids. After removal of 6 bases from V and 5 bases from J, the junction contained 15 bases not matched to a gene. Germline-derived CDR1 and CDR2 are SQVTM and ANQGSEA. Here the CDR3 DNA reads TGCAGCGTACAGGTATTTCCGGGACTAGCGGGAGATGACAATGAGCAGTTCTTC. Encoded protein: CSVQVFPGLAGDDNEQFF.

A remark on this clone: Distinct nucleotide sequences in the sample also encode this CDR3. The chain couples TRBV7-2 to TRBJ2-7; TRBD2 might be the D (5 bases). V gave up 3 bases and J gave up 1 base, with 10 bases separating them. Germline CDR1 is SGHTA and CDR2 is FQGNSA. This CDR3 region has 14 residues. CDR3 DNA sequence: TGTGCCAGCAGCTTCGCGGGCGGATCCTACGAGCAGTACTTC. Protein: CASSFAGGSYEQYF.

The CDR3 nucleotides read TGTGCTAGTGGGGACAGGTTTTCGGCTTTCTTT. Translating gives CASGDRFSAFF. The chain uses TRBV12-5 and TRBJ1-1; 7 bases map to TRBD1. Trimming removed 6 bases from V and 11 bases from J; junction bases left unmatched: 6. Germline-derived CDR1 and CDR2 are LGHNT and FRNRAP. The CDR3 runs to 11 residues.

The rearrangement links TRBV5-1 to TRBJ2-1; 11 nucleotides line up with TRBD2. CDR3 length: 15 amino acids. The germline CDR1 and CDR2 sequences are SGHRS and YFSETQ. With V trimmed by 0 bases and J by 6 bases, 2 bases remained unmatched. Written as DNA, the CDR3 is TGCGCCAGCAGCTTGGAACTAGCGGGAGCCAATGAGCAGTTCTTC. It encodes CASSLELAGANEQFF.

The chain is built from TRBV6-2 or TRBV6-3 and TRBJ2-3; TRBD2 matches at 8 bases. CDR3 length: 13 amino acids. Losses at the gene ends were 6 bases for V and 9 bases for J; bases not matched to a gene: 8. The germline gives CDR1 MNHEY, CDR2 SVGEGT. CDR3: CASSRTSGGTQYF. The CDR3 region has the DNA TGTGCCAGCAGCCGAACTAGCGGAGGAACGCAGTATTTT.

This clone has just a few counts. This chain joins TRBV12-3 or TRBV12-4 and TRBJ2-7; D perhaps matches TRBD2 (6 bases). V was shortened by 4 bases and J by 7 bases, with 8 bases between the two germline ends. The CDR3 has 11 residues. This chain's CDR3 is CASSSGREQYF. The CDR3 nucleotides read TGTGCCAGCAGTTCAGGGAGGGAGCAGTACTTC.

This clone has more than one count but fewer than ten. The chain links TRBV19 to TRBJ1-6, with D tentatively TRBD1 (6 bases). The length of the CDR3 is 17 residues. V lost 6 bases and J 2 bases, leaving 17 bases between the germline ends. Germline CDR1 is LNHDA and CDR2 is SQIVND (reference sequence). CDR3 amino acids: CASSYSVGAAYNSPLHF. The CDR3 region has the DNA TGTGCCAGTAGCTATTCGGTGGGGGCTGCCTATAATTCACCCCTCCACTTT.

This clone was counted between two and nine times. J is TRBJ2-2 and V is TRBV3-1 (or the pseudogene TRBV3-2); D unclear. This CDR3 is built from 12 residues. Trimming took off 2 bases at V and 7 bases at J, with 5 bases between the two ends. Germline V CDR1 and CDR2: LGHDT, YNNKEL (reference sequence). This CDR3 reads CASSQQRGELFF. CDR3 nucleotide sequence: TGTGCCAGCAGCCAACAGCGCGGGGAGCTGTTTTTT.

The rearrangement uses TRBV24-1 and TRBJ2-4, with D possibly TRBD2 on 6 matching bases. CDR3 size: 16 residues. Germline CDR1 reads KGHDR; CDR2 reads SFDVKD. Trimming left V 2 bases short and J 0 bases short, with 10 bases between. Here the CDR3 DNA reads TGTGCCACCAGTGATTCCAAAGCGGGAGCCAAAAACATTCAGTACTTC. Residues: CATSDSKAGAKNIQYF.

The chain links TRBV9 to TRBJ2-7, with D uncertain. Trimming shortened V by 0 bases and J by 0 bases, and 10 bases separated the two germline ends. CDR1 is SGDLS, CDR2 YYNGEE, per germline. This CDR3 has 15 amino acids. Here the CDR3 DNA reads TGTGCCAGCAGCGTAGGAACTCCGAGCTCCTACGAGCAGTACTTC. It codes for CASSVGTPSSYEQYF. Together with reference TRBV9 and TRBJ2-7, the CDR3 gives the full variable domain: DSGVTQTPKHLITATGQRVTLRCSPRSGDLSVYWYQQSLDQGLQFLIQYYNGEERAKGNILERFSAQQFPDLHSELNLSSLELGDSALYFCASSVGTPSSYEQYFGPGTRLTVT.

The J gene is TRBJ2-3, the V gene TRBV6-1; TRBD1 might be the D (6 bases). Germline loops: CDR1 MNHNS, CDR2 SASEGT. V lost 4 bases, J lost 3 bases, and 17 bases lay in between. There are 16 residues in the CDR3. In DNA form, the CDR3 reads TGTGCCAGCAGTGGGAAGACAGGCTGGGTAACAGATACGCAGTATTTT. This sequence encodes CASSGKTGWVTDTQYF.

The CDR3 sequence is CASSYGGIQETQYF. The CDR3 nucleotides read TGTGCCAGCAGTTACGGAGGAATACAAGAGACCCAGTACTTC. The chain is built from TRBV6-5 and TRBJ2-5, with D perhaps TRBD2 (5 bases). Deletions cut 2 bases from V and 2 bases from J, with 9 bases between. CDR1 is MNHEY, CDR2 SVGAGI, per germline. The CDR3 contains 14 residues.

The chain couples TRBV7-9 to TRBJ1-1; 8 positions match TRBD1. This CDR3 is built from 13 residues. Germline CDR1 and CDR2: SEHNR and FQNEAQ (reference sequence). Trimming removed 6 bases from V and 4 bases from J; junction bases left unmatched: 4. CDR3 sequence reads: CASSTTGGTEAFF. The CDR3, as DNA: TGTGCCAGCAGTACAACAGGGGGCACTGAAGCTTTCTTT.

V and J are TRBV4-1 and TRBJ1-1; D perhaps matches TRBD1 (6 bases). Germline assignment: CDR1 MGHRA and CDR2 YSYEKL. The CDR3 is 14 residues long. Trimming left V 1 base short and J 7 bases short, with 13 bases between. This CDR3 reads CASSQGGQGLEAFF. In DNA form, the CDR3 reads TGCGCCAGCAGCCAAGGAGGGCAGGGGCTTGAAGCTTTCTTT.

This clone was counted at least ten times. The rearrangement links TRBV9 to TRBJ1-1; D remains unclear. Trimming shortened V by 3 bases and J by 1 base, and 7 bases separated the two germline ends. This CDR3 has 13 residues. Per the germline V gene, CDR1 is SGDLS and CDR2 is YYNGEE. CDR3 nucleotides: TGTGCCAGCAGCGACTCAGGGAACACTGAAGCTTTCTTT. The encoded protein is CASSDSGNTEAFF.

The J gene is TRBJ1-5, the V gene TRBV2; TRBD1 matches at 8 bases. CDR1 SNHLY and CDR2 FYNNEI come from the germline V gene. The CDR3 runs 15 residues. Losses at the gene ends were 5 bases for V and 2 bases for J; bases not matched to a gene: 5. The chain's CDR3 is CASSKTGDGNQPQHF. The DNA for the CDR3 is TGTGCCAGCAGTAAGACAGGGGACGGCAATCAGCCCCAGCATTTT. The full variable domain, completed using reference TRBV2 and TRBJ1-5, is EPEVTQTPSHQVTQMGQEVILRCVPISNHLYFYWYRQILGQKVEFLVSFYNNEISEKSEIFDDQFSVERPDGSNFTLKIRSTKLEDSAMYFCASSKTGDGNQPQHFGDGTRLSIL.

The chain joins TRBV20-1 to TRBJ2-3; 9 positions agree with TRBD1. The CDR3 is 17 residues long. The ends lost 3 bases at V and 2 bases at J; junction bases unmatched: 12. CDR1 and CDR2 (germline): DFQATT, SNEGSKA (reference sequence). This CDR3 is CSASKRTGANPTDTQYF. CDR3 sequence (DNA): TGCAGTGCTAGTAAGAGGACAGGGGCAAACCCCACAGATACGCAGTATTTT.

There are a few counts of this clone. The chain couples TRBV6-2 or TRBV6-3 to TRBJ2-7, with TRBD2 matching over 7 bases. V lost 2 bases to trimming and J lost 3 bases; unmatched junction nucleotides: 7. Germline V gives CDR1 MNHEY, CDR2 SVGEGT. CDR3 size: 15 residues. CDR3 sequence reads: CASSYDAGAGYEQYF. In DNA, the CDR3 is TGTGCCAGCAGTTACGATGCGGGAGCGGGCTACGAGCAGTACTTC.

This clone was seen a single time. The J gene is TRBJ1-6, the V gene TRBV25-1; a weak D match, TRBD1 (5 bases). Looked up from germline, CDR1 is MGHDK and CDR2 is SYGVNS. V gave up 7 bases and J gave up 10 bases, with 14 bases separating them. The CDR3 has 13 amino acids. CDR3 residues: CASKKQVRSPLHF. DNA of the CDR3: TGTGCCAGCAAGAAACAGGTCCGGTCACCCCTCCACTTT.

This chain joins TRBV28 and TRBJ2-2, with 9 bases aligning to TRBD2. This CDR3 contains 14 residues. Germline-derived CDR1 and CDR2 are MDHEN and SYDVKM. V lost 10 bases to trimming and J lost 3 bases; unmatched junction nucleotides: 6. CDR3 loop: CATQTSGYTGELFF. The CDR3 DNA is TGTGCCACCCAGACTAGCGGTTACACCGGGGAGCTGTTTTTT.

The chain carries TRBV9 and TRBJ1-2; D remains unclear. This CDR3 contains 15 residues. Germline lookup yields CDR1 SGDLS and CDR2 YYNGEE. The germline V and J ends were trimmed by 6 bases and 0 bases, with 15 bases remaining between them. CDR3 sequence reads: CASTTTPGANYGYTF. The CDR3 nucleotides read TGTGCCAGCACCACTACTCCGGGAGCTAACTATGGCTACACCTTC.